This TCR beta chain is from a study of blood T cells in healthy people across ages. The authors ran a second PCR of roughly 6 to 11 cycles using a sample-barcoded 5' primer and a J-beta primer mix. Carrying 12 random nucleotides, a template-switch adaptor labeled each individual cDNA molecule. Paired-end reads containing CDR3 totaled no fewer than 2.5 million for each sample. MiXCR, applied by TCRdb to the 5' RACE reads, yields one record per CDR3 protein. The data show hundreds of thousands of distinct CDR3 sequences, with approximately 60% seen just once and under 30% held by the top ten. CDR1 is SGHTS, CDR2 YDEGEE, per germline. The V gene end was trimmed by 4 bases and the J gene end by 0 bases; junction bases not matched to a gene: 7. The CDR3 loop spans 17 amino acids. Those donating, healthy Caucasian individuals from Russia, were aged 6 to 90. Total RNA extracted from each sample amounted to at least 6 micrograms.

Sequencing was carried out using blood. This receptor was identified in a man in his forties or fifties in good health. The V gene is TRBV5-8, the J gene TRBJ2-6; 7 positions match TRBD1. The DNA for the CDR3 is TGTGCCAGCAGCGCTGGACAGGTCAGCTCTGGGGCCAACGTCCTGACTTTC. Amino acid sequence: CASSAGQVSSGANVLTF.